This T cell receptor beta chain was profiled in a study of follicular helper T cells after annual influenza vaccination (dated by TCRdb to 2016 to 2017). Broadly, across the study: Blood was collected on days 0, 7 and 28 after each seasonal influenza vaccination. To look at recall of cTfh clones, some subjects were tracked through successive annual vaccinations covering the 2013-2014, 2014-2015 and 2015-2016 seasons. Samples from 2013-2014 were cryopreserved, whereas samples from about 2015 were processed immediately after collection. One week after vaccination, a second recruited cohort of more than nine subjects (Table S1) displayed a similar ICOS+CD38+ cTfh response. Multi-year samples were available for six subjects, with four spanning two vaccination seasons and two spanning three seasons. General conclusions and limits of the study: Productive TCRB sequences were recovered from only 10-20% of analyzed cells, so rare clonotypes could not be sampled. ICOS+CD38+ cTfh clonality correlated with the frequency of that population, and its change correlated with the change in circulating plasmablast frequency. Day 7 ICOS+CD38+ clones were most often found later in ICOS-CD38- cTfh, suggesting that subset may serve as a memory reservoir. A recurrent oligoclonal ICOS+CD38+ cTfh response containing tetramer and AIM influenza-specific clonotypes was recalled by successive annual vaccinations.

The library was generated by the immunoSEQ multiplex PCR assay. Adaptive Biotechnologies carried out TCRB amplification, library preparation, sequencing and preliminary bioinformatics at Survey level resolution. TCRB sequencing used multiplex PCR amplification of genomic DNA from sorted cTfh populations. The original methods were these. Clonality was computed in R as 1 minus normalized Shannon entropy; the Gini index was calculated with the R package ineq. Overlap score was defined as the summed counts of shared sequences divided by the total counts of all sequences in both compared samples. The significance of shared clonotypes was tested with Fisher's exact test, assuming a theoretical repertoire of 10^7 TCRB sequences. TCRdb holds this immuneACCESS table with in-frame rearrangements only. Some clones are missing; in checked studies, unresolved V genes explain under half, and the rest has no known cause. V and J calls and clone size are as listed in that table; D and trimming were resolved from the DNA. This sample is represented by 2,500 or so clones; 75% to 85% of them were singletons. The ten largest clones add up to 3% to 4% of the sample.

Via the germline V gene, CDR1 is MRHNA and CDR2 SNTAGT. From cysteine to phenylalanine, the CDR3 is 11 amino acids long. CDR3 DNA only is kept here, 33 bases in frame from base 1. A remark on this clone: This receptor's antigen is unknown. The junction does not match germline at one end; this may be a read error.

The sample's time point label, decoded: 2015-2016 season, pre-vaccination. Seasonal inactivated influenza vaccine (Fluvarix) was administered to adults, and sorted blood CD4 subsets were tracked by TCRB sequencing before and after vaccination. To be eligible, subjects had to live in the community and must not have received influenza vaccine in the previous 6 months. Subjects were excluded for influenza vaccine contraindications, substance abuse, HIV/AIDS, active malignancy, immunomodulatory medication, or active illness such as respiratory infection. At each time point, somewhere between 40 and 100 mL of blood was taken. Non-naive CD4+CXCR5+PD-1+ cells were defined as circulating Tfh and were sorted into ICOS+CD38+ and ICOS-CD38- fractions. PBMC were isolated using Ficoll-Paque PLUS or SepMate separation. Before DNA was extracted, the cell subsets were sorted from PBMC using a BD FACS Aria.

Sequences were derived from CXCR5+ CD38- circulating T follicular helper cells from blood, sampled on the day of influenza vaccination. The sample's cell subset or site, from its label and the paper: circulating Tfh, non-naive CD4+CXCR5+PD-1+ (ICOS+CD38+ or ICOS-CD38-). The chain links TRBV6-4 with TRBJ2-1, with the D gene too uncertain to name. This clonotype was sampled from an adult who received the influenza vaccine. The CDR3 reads CASSNSREQFF. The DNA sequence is TGTGCCAGCAGTAACTCCAGGGAGCAGTTCTTC.